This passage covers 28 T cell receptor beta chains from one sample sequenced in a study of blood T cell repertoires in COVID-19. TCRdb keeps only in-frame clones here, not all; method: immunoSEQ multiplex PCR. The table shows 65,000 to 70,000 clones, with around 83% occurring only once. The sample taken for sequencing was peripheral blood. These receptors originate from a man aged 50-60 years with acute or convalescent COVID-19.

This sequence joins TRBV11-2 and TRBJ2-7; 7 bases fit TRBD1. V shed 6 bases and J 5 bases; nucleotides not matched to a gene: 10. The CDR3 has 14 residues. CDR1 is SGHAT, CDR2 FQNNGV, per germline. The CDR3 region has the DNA TGTGCCAGCAGGACCCAGGGACAGCAGCACGAGCAGTACTTC. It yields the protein CASRTQGQQHEQYF.

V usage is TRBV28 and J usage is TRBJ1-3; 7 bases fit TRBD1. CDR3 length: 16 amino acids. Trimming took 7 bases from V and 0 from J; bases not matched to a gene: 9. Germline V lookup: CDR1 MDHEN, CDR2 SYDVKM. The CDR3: CASKWGDSYSGNTIYF. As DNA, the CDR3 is TGTGCCAGCAAGTGGGGGGACAGCTACTCTGGAAACACCATATATTTT.

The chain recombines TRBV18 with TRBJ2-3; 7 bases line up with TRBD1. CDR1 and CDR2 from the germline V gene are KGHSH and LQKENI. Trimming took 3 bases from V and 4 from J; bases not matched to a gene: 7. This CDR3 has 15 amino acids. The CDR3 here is CASSPLGGVADTQYF. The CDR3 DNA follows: TGTGCCAGCTCACCCCTAGGGGGCGTTGCAGATACGCAGTATTTT.

The CDR3 sequence: CASSTGTNTDTQYF. The CDR3 nucleotides are TGCGCCAGCAGCACCGGGACTAACACAGATACGCAGTATTTT. V is TRBV5-1 and J is TRBJ2-3, with 7 nucleotides matching TRBD2. Germline values: CDR1 SGHRS, CDR2 YFSETQ. The CDR3 totals 14 residues. With 4 bases clipped from V and 2 bases from J, the junction kept 4 bases outside the gene matches. Full variable domain (missing parts from reference TRBV5-1 and TRBJ2-3): KAGVTQTPRYLIKTRGQQVTLSCSPISGHRSVSWYQQTPGQGLQFLFEYFSETQRNKGNFPGRFSGRQFSNSRSEMNVSTLELGDSALYLCASSTGTNTDTQYFGPGTRLTVL.

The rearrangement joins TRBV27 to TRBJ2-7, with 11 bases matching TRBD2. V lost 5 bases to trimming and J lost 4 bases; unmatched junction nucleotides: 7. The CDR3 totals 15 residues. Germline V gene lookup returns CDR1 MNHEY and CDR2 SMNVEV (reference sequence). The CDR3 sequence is CASSKTSGGKYEQYF. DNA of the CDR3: TGTGCCAGCAGTAAAACTAGCGGGGGAAAGTACGAGCAGTACTTC.

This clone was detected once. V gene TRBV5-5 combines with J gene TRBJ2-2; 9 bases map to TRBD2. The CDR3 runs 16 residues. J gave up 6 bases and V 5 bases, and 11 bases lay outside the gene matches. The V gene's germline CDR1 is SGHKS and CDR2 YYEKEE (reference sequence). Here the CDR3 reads CASSDRAGGPAGELFF. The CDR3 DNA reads TGTGCCAGCAGTGACAGGGCGGGAGGGCCGGCCGGGGAGCTGTTTTTT.

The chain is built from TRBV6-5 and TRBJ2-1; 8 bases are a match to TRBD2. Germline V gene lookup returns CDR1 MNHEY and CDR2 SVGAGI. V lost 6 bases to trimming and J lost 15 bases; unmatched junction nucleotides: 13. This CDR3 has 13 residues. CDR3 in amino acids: CASRLLTGTRWFF. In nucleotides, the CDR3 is TGTGCCAGCAGGCTACTCACCGGGACTAGATGGTTCTTC.

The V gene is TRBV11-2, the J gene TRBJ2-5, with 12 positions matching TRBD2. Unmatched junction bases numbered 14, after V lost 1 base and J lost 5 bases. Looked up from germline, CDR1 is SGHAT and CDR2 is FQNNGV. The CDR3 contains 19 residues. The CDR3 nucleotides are TGTGCCAGCAGCTTAGGGCTTGCCGGGACTAGCGGGTTTGTGGAGACCCAGTACTTC. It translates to CASSLGLAGTSGFVETQYF.

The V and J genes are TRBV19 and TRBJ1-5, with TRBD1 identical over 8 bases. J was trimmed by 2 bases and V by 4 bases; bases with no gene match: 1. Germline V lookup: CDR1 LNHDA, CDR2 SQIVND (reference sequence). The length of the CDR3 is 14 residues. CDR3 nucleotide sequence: TGTGCCAGTAGTAAGACAGGGGGCAATCAGCCCCAGCATTTT. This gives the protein CASSKTGGNQPQHF.

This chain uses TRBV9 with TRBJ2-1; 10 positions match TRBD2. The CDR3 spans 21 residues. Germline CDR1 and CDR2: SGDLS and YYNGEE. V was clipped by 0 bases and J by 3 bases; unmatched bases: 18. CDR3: CASSVARHGATGTSDYNEQFF. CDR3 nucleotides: TGTGCCAGCAGCGTAGCTAGACATGGGGCTACTGGGACTAGCGACTACAATGAGCAGTTCTTC.

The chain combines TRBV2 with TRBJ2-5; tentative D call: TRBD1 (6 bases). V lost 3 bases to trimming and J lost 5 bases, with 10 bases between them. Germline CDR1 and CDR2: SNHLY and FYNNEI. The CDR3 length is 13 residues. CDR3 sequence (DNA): TGTGCCAGCAGTGACGGACAGCGGGAGACCCAGTACTTC. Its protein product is CASSDGQRETQYF. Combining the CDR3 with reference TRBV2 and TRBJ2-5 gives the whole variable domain EPEVTQTPSHQVTQMGQEVILRCVPISNHLYFYWYRQILGQKVEFLVSFYNNEISEKSEIFDDQFSVERPDGSNFTLKIRSTKLEDSAMYFCASSDGQRETQYFGPGTRLLVL.

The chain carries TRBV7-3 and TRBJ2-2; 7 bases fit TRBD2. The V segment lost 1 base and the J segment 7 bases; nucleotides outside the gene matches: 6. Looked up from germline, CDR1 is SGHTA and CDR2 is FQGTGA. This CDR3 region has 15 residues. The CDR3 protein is CASSLIGTMGGELFF. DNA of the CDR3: TGTGCCAGCAGCTTAATCGGGACTATGGGCGGGGAGCTGTTTTTT.

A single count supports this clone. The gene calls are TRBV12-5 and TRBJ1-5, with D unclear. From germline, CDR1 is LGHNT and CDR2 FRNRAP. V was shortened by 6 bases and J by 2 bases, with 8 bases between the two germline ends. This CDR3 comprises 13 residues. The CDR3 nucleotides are TGTGCTAGTGGCTGGGCTGGCAATCAGCCCCAGCATTTT. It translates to CASGWAGNQPQHF.

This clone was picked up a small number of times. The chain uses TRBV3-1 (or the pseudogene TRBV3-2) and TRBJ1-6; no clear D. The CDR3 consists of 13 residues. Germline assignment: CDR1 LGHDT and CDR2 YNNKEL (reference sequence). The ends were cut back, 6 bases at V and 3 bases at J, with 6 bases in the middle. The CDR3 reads CASRRVYNSPLHF. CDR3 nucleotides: TGTGCCAGCAGGAGGGTCTATAATTCACCCCTCCACTTT.

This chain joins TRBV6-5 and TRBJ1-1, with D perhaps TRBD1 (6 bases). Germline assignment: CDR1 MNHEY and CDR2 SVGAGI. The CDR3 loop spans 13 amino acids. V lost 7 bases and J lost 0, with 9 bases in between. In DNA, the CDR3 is TGTGCCAGCAACGGACAGTTGAACACTGAAGCTTTCTTT. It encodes CASNGQLNTEAFF.

CDR3 DNA sequence: TGTGCCACCAGCAGACCTTCTAGGAAGGCCACAGATACGCAGTATTTT. This codes for CATSRPSRKATDTQYF. V is TRBV15 and J is TRBJ2-3; D gene ambiguous. The ends were cut back, 2 bases at V and 2 bases at J, with 14 bases in the middle. The CDR3 sequence is 16 residues long. Germline assignment: CDR1 LNHNV and CDR2 YYDKDF (reference sequence).

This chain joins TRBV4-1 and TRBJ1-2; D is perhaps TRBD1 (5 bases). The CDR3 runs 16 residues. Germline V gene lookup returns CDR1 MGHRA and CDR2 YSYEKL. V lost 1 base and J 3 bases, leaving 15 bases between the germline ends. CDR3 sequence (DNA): TGCGCCAGCAGCCAAGCCCAGCAGGGTTGGGACTATGGCTACACCTTC. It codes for CASSQAQQGWDYGYTF.

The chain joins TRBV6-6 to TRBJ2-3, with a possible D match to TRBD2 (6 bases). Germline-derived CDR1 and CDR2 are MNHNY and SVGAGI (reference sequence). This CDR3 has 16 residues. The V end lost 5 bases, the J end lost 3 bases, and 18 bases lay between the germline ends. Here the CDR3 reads CASSPLGGPPTDTQYF. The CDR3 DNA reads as TGTGCCAGCAGTCCTCTGGGGGGACCGCCTACAGATACGCAGTATTTT.

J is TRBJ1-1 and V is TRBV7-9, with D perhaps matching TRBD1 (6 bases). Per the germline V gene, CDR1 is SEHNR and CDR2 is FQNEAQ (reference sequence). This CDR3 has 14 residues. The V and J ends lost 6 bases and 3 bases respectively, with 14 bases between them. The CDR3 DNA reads TGTGCCAGCAGACTCGAAGGGGGAGACACTGAAGCTTTCTTT. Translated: CASRLEGGDTEAFF. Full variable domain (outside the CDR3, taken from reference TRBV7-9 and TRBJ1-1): DTGVSQNPRHKITKRGQNVTFRCDPISEHNRLYWYRQTLGQGPEFLTYFQNEAQLEKSRLLSDRFSAERPKGSFSTLEIQRTEQGDSAMYLCASRLEGGDTEAFFGQGTRLTVV.

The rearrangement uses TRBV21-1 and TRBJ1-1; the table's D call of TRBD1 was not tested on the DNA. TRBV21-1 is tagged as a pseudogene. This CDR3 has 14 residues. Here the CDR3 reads CASSPQGLNTEAFF. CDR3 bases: TGTGCCAGCAGTCCCCAGGGATTAAACACTGAAGCTTTCTTT.

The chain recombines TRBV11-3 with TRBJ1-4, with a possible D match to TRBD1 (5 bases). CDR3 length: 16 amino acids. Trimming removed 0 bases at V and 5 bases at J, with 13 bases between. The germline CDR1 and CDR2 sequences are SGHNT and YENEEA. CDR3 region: CASSLDGGTRNEKLFF. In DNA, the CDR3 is TGTGCCAGCAGCTTAGACGGCGGGACGCGAAATGAAAAACTGTTTTTT.

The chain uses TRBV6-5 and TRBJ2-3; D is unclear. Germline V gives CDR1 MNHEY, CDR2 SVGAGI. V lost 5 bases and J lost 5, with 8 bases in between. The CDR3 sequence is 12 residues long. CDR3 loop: CASSTREDTQYF. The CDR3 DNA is TGTGCCAGCAGTACCCGAGAAGATACGCAGTATTTT.

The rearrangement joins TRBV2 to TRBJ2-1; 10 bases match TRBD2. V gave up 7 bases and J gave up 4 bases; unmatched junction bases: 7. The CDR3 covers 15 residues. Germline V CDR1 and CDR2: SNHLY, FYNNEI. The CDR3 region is CASTLGSGGYNEQFF. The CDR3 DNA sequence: TGTGCCAGCACCCTGGGTAGCGGGGGGTACAATGAGCAGTTCTTC.

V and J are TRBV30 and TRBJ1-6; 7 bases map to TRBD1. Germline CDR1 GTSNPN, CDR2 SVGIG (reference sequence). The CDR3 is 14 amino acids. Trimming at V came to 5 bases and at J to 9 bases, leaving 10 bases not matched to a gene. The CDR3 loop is CAWGGQAMGSPLHF. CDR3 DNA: TGTGCCTGGGGAGGACAGGCCATGGGTTCACCCCTCCACTTT.

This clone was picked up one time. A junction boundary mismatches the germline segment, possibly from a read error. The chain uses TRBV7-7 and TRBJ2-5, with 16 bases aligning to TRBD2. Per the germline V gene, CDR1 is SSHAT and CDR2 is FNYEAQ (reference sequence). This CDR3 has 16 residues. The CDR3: CASSPGTSGRGETQYF. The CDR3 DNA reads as TGTGCTAGCAGCCCGGGGACTAGCGGGAGGGGAGAGACCCAGTACTTC.

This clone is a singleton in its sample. The CDR3 spells CASNAQGNTEAFF. CDR3 DNA sequence: TGTGCCAGTAATGCCCAGGGGAACACTGAAGCTTTCTTT. The chain recombines TRBV19 with TRBJ1-1, with a weak D call TRBD1 (5 bases). The CDR3 has 13 amino acids. From germline, CDR1 is LNHDA and CDR2 SQIVND (reference sequence). V was shortened by 7 bases and J by 1 base, with 10 bases between the two germline ends. The whole variable domain, remainder taken from reference TRBV19 and TRBJ1-1, is DGGITQSPKYLFRKEGQNVTLSCEQNLNHDAMYWYRQDPGQGLRLIYYSQIVNDFQKGDIAEGYSVSREKKESFPLTVTSAQKNPTAFYLCASNAQGNTEAFFGQGTRLTVV.

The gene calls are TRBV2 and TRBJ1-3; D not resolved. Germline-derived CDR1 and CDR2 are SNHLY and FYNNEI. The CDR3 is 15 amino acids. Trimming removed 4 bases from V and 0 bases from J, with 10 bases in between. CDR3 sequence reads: CASSAQRVSGNTIYF. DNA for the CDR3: TGTGCCAGCAGTGCTCAACGGGTCTCTGGAAACACCATATATTTT.

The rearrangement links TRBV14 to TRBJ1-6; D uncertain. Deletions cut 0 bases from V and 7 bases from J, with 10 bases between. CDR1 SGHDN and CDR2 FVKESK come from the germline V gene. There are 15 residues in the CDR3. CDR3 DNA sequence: TGTGCCAGCAGCCAAGATGGCAGGTTCAATTCACCCCTCCACTTT. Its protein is CASSQDGRFNSPLHF.